This TCR beta chain was obtained from a study of Graves' ophthalmopathy and Graves' hyperthyroidism. Study observations and caveats: A roughly 84% specificity and 85% to 90% sensitivity were achieved by a 13-signature model that separated ophthalmopathy from stable hyperthyroidism.

CDR3 size: 15 residues. Trimming at V came to 5 bases and at J to 1 base, leaving 7 bases not matched to a gene. Germline assignment: CDR1 MNHEY and CDR2 SMNVEV (reference sequence). The TCR beta CDR3 regions underwent amplification from RNA transcripts. RT-PCR was first run with HTBI primers, then multiplex PCR in a second round. TCRdb itself ran the multiplex PCR reads through MiXCR, one entry per CDR3 protein. The table records 300,000 to 400,000 distinct CDR3 sequences, about 17% of them present only once. This clonotype appeared many times. The antigen remains undetermined. The material sequenced was peripheral blood. This TCR came from an adult man with Graves' ophthalmopathy. The genes are TRBV27 and TRBJ1-1; 7 nucleotides line up with TRBD1. DNA of the CDR3: TGTGCCAGCAGTCGAAGAGGGACAGCGAACACTGAAGCTTTCTTT. This encodes CASSRRGTANTEAFF.